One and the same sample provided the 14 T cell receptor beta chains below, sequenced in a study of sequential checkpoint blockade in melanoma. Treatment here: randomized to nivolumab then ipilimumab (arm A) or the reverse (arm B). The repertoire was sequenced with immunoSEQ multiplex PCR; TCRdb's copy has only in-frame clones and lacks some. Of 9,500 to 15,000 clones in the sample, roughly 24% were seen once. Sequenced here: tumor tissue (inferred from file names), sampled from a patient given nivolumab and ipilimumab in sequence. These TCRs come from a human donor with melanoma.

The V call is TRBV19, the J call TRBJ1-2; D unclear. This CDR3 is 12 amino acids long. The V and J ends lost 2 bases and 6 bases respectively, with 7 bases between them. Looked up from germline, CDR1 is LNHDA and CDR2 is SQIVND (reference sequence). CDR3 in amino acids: CASSIYADGYTF. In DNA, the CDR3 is TGTGCCAGTAGTATATATGCGGATGGCTACACCTTC.

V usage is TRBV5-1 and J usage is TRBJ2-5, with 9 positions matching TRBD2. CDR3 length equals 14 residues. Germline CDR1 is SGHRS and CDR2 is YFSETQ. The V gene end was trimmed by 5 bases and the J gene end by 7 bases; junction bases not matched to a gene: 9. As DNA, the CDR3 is TGCGCCAGCAGTTCCCTAGCGGGGCTGGGGACCCAGTACTTC. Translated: CASSSLAGLGTQYF.

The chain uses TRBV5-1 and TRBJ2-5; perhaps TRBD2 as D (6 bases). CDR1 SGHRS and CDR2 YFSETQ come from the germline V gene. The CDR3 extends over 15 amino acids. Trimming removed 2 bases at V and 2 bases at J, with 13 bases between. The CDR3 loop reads CASSFKFAGQETQYF. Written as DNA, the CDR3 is TGCGCCAGCAGCTTTAAGTTCGCGGGGCAAGAGACCCAGTACTTC. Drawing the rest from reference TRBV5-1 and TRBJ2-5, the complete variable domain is KAGVTQTPRYLIKTRGQQVTLSCSPISGHRSVSWYQQTPGQGLQFLFEYFSETQRNKGNFPGRFSGRQFSNSRSEMNVSTLELGDSALYLCASSFKFAGQETQYFGPGTRLLVL.

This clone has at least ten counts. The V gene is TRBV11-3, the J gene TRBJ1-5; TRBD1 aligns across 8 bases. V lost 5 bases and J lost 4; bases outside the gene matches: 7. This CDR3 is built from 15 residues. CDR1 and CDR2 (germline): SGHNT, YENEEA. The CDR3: CASSGQGQVNQPQHF. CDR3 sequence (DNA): TGTGCCAGCAGCGGTCAGGGACAGGTAAATCAGCCCCAGCATTTT.

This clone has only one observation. The CDR3 is CASSIVGHQSGANVLTF. For the CDR3, the DNA is TGTGCCAGTAGTATTGTGGGACACCAATCTGGGGCCAACGTCCTGACTTTC. V gene TRBV19 combines with J gene TRBJ2-6; perhaps TRBD1 as D (6 bases). The CDR3 runs to 17 residues. The V end was cut by 3 bases, the J end by 1 base, with 13 bases between. Germline V gene data show CDR1 as LNHDA and CDR2 as SQIVND (reference sequence).

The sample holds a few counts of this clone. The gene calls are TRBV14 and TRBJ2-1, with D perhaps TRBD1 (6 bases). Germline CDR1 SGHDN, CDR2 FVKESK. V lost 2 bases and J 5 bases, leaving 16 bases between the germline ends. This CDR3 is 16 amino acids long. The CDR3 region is CASSQLGDTGHNEQFF. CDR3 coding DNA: TGTGCCAGCAGCCAATTGGGGGACACCGGGCACAATGAGCAGTTCTTC.

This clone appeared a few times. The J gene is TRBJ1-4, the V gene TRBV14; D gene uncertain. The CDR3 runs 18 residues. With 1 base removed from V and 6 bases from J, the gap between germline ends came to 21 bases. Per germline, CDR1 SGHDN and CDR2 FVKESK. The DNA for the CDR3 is TGTGCCAGCAGCCAAGGAAGTATCAGACCAGGATTAGATGAAAAACTGTTTTTT. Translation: CASSQGSIRPGLDEKLFF.

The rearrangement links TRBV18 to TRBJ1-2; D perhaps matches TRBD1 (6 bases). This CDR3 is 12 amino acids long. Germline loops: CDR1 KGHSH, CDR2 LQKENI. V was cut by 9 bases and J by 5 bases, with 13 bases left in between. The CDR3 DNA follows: TGTGCCAGTAGGGACACAGGTTATGGCTACACCTTC. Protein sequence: CASRDTGYGYTF.

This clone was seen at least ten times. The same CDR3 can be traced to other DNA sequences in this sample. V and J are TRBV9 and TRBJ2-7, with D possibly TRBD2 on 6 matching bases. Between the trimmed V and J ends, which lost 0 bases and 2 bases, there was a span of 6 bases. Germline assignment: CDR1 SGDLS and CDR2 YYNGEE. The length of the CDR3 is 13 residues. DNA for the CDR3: TGTGCCAGCAGCGTAGCGGGAGCCTACGAGCAGTACTTC. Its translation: CASSVAGAYEQYF.

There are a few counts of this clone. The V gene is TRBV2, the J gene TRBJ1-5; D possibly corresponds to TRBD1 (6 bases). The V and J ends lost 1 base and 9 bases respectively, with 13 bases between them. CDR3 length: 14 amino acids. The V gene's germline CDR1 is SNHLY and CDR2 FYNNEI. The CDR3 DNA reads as TGTGCCAGCAGTGAAGGGACAGCCAGGACGCCCCAGCATTTT. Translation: CASSEGTARTPQHF.

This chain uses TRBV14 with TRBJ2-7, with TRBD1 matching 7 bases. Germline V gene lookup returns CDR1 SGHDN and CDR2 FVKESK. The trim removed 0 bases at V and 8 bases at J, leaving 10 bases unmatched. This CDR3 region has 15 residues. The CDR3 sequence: CASSQDQGQFLQQYF. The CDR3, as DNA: TGTGCCAGCAGCCAAGATCAGGGACAGTTCTTACAGCAGTACTTC.

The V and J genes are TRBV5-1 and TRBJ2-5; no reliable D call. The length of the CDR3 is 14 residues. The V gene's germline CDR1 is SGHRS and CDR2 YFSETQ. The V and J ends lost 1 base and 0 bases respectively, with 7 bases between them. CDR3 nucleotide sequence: TGCGCCAGCAGCTTGAGAATTAACCAAGAGACCCAGTACTTC. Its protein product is CASSLRINQETQYF.

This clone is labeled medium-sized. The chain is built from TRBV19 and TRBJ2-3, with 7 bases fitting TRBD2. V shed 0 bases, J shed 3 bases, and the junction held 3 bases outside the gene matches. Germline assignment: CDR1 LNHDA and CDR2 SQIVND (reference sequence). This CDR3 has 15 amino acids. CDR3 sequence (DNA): TGTGCCAGTAGTATAGACGGCGGGGGTACAGATACGCAGTATTTT. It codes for CASSIDGGGTDTQYF.

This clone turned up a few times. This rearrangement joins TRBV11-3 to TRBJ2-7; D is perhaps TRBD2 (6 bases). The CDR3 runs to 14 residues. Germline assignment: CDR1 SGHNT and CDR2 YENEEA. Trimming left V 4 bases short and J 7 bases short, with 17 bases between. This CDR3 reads CASSSDRGIEEQYF. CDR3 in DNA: TGTGCCAGCAGCTCTGATCGGGGGATAGAGGAGCAGTACTTC.